Listed here are 32 T cell receptor beta chains from one sample, sequenced in a study of blood T cell repertoires in COVID-19. The repertoire was sequenced with immunoSEQ multiplex PCR; TCRdb's copy has only in-frame clones and lacks some. The data contain 150,000 to 180,000 clones, roughly nine tenths of them singletons. Specimen: peripheral blood. These receptors came from a man between 45 and 60 years old with acute or convalescent COVID-19.

This clone was seen a handful of times. The chain couples TRBV3-1 (or the pseudogene TRBV3-2) to TRBJ1-2, with D perhaps TRBD1 (6 bases). CDR1 and CDR2 (germline): LGHDT, YNNKEL (reference sequence). Between the trimmed V and J ends, which lost 0 bases and 4 bases, there was a span of 12 bases. This CDR3 region has 15 residues. The CDR3 bases are TGTGCCAGCAGCCAAGACGGCAGGGGTCCCTATGGCTACACCTTC. The encoded protein is CASSQDGRGPYGYTF.

This clone came up once. The chain is built from TRBV5-6 and TRBJ2-1; 8 bases are a match to TRBD1. After removal of 0 bases from V and 9 bases from J, the junction contained 5 bases not matched to a gene. Per germline, CDR1 SGHDT and CDR2 YYEEEE. The length of the CDR3 is 14 residues. The CDR3 DNA reads as TGTGCCAGCAGCTTGGTCGACAGGGGAACTGAGCAGTTCTTC. This codes for CASSLVDRGTEQFF.

The chain combines TRBV5-1 with TRBJ2-6; D is perhaps TRBD1 (5 bases). The V end lost 6 bases, the J end lost 4 bases, and 17 bases lay between the germline ends. CDR1 is SGHRS and CDR2 is YFSETQ in the germline V gene. This CDR3 has 16 amino acids. DNA of the CDR3: TGCGCCAGCAATCGAGACAGAGCCAGCGGGGCCAACGTCCTGACTTTC. The encoded protein is CASNRDRASGANVLTF.

This chain links TRBV27 with TRBJ2-6; 7 bases map to TRBD1. Germline CDR1 MNHEY, CDR2 SMNVEV (reference sequence). The CDR3 totals 16 residues. Losses at the gene ends were 10 bases for V and 0 bases for J; bases not matched to a gene: 9. In DNA form, the CDR3 reads TGTGCCACTACGGGACAGAAAAGCTCTGGGGCCAACGTCCTGACTTTC. Residues: CATTGQKSSGANVLTF.

V is TRBV5-1 and J is TRBJ2-1, with 10 bases matching TRBD2. CDR3 size: 15 residues. The germline V gene has CDR1 SGHRS and CDR2 YFSETQ. Unmatched junction bases numbered 2, after V lost 1 base and J lost 4 bases. In DNA, the CDR3 is TGCGCCAGCAGCTTGTCGACTAGCGGGTACAATGAGCAGTTCTTC. This encodes CASSLSTSGYNEQFF.

The V call is TRBV12-3 or TRBV12-4, the J call TRBJ2-5; 7 bases are a match to TRBD1. CDR3 length: 13 amino acids. The V segment lost 6 bases and the J segment 2 bases; nucleotides outside the gene matches: 3. The CDR3, as DNA: TGTGCCAGCAGAACAGGGGTACAAGAGACCCAGTACTTC. Translating gives CASRTGVQETQYF.

The rearrangement links TRBV9 to TRBJ2-1; TRBD2 might be the D (5 bases). This CDR3 spans 15 amino acids. Germline V gene lookup returns CDR1 SGDLS and CDR2 YYNGEE. Trimming took off 0 bases at V and 3 bases at J, with 10 bases between the two ends. This chain's CDR3 is CASSVDGGLYNEQFF. CDR3 nucleotide sequence: TGTGCCAGCAGCGTAGATGGAGGACTCTACAATGAGCAGTTCTTC.

This chain connects TRBV28 to TRBJ1-6; D may be TRBD1 (5 bases). V shed 7 bases and J shed 4 bases, with 11 bases lying between them. The CDR3 runs 14 residues. Looked up from germline, CDR1 is MDHEN and CDR2 is SYDVKM. The CDR3 region is CASTPPGYNSPLHF. The CDR3 DNA reads TGTGCCAGCACCCCACCAGGGTATAATTCACCCCTCCACTTT.

V and J are TRBV29-1 and TRBJ1-2, with D possibly TRBD1 on 6 matching bases. Per the germline V gene, CDR1 is SQVTM and CDR2 is ANQGSEA. This CDR3 has 15 residues. Between the trimmed V and J ends, which lost 6 bases and 4 bases, there was a span of 21 bases. This CDR3 reads CSVQGGEGPSYGYTF. The CDR3 nucleotides are TGCAGCGTACAGGGTGGGGAGGGTCCGAGCTATGGCTACACCTTC.

This chain uses TRBV5-1 with TRBJ2-3, with TRBD1 matching over 8 bases. The CDR3 contains 14 residues. In germline, CDR1 is SGHRS, CDR2 YFSETQ. Losses at the gene ends were 3 bases for V and 6 bases for J; bases not matched to a gene: 6. CDR3 DNA: TGCGCCAGCAGCTATGGACAGGGTGGTGATACGCAGTATTTT. It encodes CASSYGQGGDTQYF.

The chain employs TRBV5-1 and TRBJ2-3; no definite D call. The CDR3 is 16 amino acids. The germline V and J ends were trimmed by 0 bases and 1 base, with 12 bases remaining between them. The germline gives CDR1 SGHRS, CDR2 YFSETQ. DNA of the CDR3: TGCGCCAGCAGCTTGGGGAGAGGTAGAGGCACAGATACGCAGTATTTT. Its protein is CASSLGRGRGTDTQYF. Full variable domain (outside the CDR3, taken from reference TRBV5-1 and TRBJ2-3): KAGVTQTPRYLIKTRGQQVTLSCSPISGHRSVSWYQQTPGQGLQFLFEYFSETQRNKGNFPGRFSGRQFSNSRSEMNVSTLELGDSALYLCASSLGRGRGTDTQYFGPGTRLTVL.

The chain carries TRBV19 and TRBJ1-5; D uncertain. There are 16 residues in the CDR3. Germline V gene data show CDR1 as LNHDA and CDR2 as SQIVND (reference sequence). Trimming stripped 2 bases from V and 0 bases from J, with 11 bases between. The CDR3 sequence: CASSITDPNSNQPQHF. CDR3 coding DNA: TGTGCCAGTAGTATAACAGACCCAAATAGCAATCAGCCCCAGCATTTT.

This chain connects TRBV6-5 to TRBJ1-5; no reliable D call. Germline V gives CDR1 MNHEY, CDR2 SVGAGI. CDR3 length equals 16 residues. Trimming removed 2 bases from V and 7 bases from J, with 18 bases in between. The CDR3 nucleotides are TGTGCCAGCAGTTACCGTCCACCGGGGTTCGGGCAGCCCCAGCATTTT. The encoded protein is CASSYRPPGFGQPQHF.

This clone was counted a single time. This chain links TRBV28 with TRBJ1-2; no clear D gene. With 5 bases removed from V and 4 bases from J, the gap between germline ends came to 8 bases. Germline values: CDR1 MDHEN, CDR2 SYDVKM. The CDR3 covers 12 residues. CDR3 region: CASSPRLYGYTF. CDR3 coding DNA: TGTGCCAGCAGTCCACGACTCTATGGCTACACCTTC.

The rearrangement uses TRBV18 and TRBJ2-1, with 11 bases aligning to TRBD2. CDR3 size: 15 residues. The ends lost 4 bases at V and 4 bases at J; junction bases unmatched: 3. The germline V gene encodes CDR1 KGHSH and CDR2 LQKENI. The CDR3 coding sequence is TGTGCCAGCTCACTTCTAGCGGGAGGATACAATGAGCAGTTCTTC. It yields the protein CASSLLAGGYNEQFF.

The rearrangement joins TRBV7-2 to TRBJ2-1, with TRBD2 identical over 11 bases. J lost 9 bases, V lost 2 bases, and 12 bases had no gene match. The germline V gene encodes CDR1 SGHTA and CDR2 FQGNSA. The length of the CDR3 is 17 residues. The CDR3 sequence is CASSLPRLAGRGGEQFF. The CDR3 DNA follows: TGTGCCAGCAGCTTACCTAGACTAGCGGGGCGCGGAGGTGAGCAGTTCTTC.

This sequence joins TRBV9 and TRBJ1-5; TRBD1 matches 7 bases. CDR3 size: 15 residues. Germline V gene lookup returns CDR1 SGDLS and CDR2 YYNGEE. With 4 bases clipped from V and 5 bases from J, the junction kept 9 bases outside the gene matches. The CDR3 protein is CASSPQTGIDQPQHF. The CDR3 nucleotides are TGTGCCAGCAGCCCCCAGACAGGGATCGATCAGCCCCAGCATTTT.

This chain connects TRBV6-1 to TRBJ2-7; 9 bases line up with TRBD1. The CDR3 runs 17 residues. V trimming: 2 bases; J trimming: 0 bases; junction bases outside the gene matches: 8. Germline CDR1 and CDR2: MNHNS and SASEGT. CDR3 residues: CASSEFRGQGSSYEQYV. The CDR3 nucleotides read TGTGCCAGCAGTGAATTCCGCGGACAGGGGAGCTCCTACGAGCAGTACGTC.

The chain's CDR3 is CASSVNLWGGEAFF. The CDR3 DNA sequence: TGTGCCAGCAGCGTAAATCTTTGGGGGGGTGAAGCTTTCTTT. V and J are TRBV9 and TRBJ1-1; possible D gene TRBD1, 5 bases. CDR3 size: 14 residues. V was shortened by 1 base and J by 7 bases, with 14 bases between the two germline ends. Germline CDR1 reads SGDLS; CDR2 reads YYNGEE. The entire variable domain, with the rest obtained from reference TRBV9 and TRBJ1-1, is as follows: DSGVTQTPKHLITATGQRVTLRCSPRSGDLSVYWYQQSLDQGLQFLIQYYNGEERAKGNILERFSAQQFPDLHSELNLSSLELGDSALYFCASSVNLWGGEAFFGQGTRLTVV.

The gene calls are TRBV19 and TRBJ1-4, with 8 bases matching TRBD1. The CDR3 contains 14 residues. Germline V gives CDR1 LNHDA, CDR2 SQIVND (reference sequence). V lost 10 bases, J lost 5 bases, and 9 bases stayed unmatched. The CDR3 DNA reads TGTGCCACCGGCGCCGGGACAGGCAATGAAAAACTGTTTTTT. This codes for CATGAGTGNEKLFF.

V and J are TRBV6-6 and TRBJ1-4, with D perhaps matching TRBD1 (6 bases). Germline lookup yields CDR1 MNHNY and CDR2 SVGAGI (reference sequence). Trimming pared 8 bases from V and 1 base from J, leaving 11 bases between. The CDR3 runs 14 residues. The CDR3 bases are TGTGCCAGCGAAATCAGGGGAACTAATGAAAAACTGTTTTTT. Amino acid sequence: CASEIRGTNEKLFF.

The chain has TRBV30 and TRBJ1-4; 7 nucleotides align to TRBD1. V shed 4 bases, J shed 0 bases, and the junction held 2 bases outside the gene matches. This CDR3 spans 14 amino acids. Per germline, CDR1 GTSNPN and CDR2 SVGIG (reference sequence). The CDR3 nucleotides are TGTGCCTGGACAGGGGGTTCAACTAATGAAAAACTGTTTTTT. Its translation is CAWTGGSTNEKLFF.

This clone was observed once. The rearrangement uses TRBV9 and TRBJ2-3, with 12 bases identical to TRBD2. The CDR3 runs to 15 residues. CDR1 is SGDLS, CDR2 YYNGEE, per germline. After removal of 4 bases from V and 3 bases from J, the junction contained 3 bases not matched to a gene. The CDR3 DNA is TGTGCCAGCAGCAGACTAGCGGGAGAGACAGATACGCAGTATTTT. This translates into CASSRLAGETDTQYF.

J is TRBJ1-1 and V is TRBV19, with D possibly matching TRBD1 (6 bases). The germline V gene has CDR1 LNHDA and CDR2 SQIVND (reference sequence). V was cut by 7 bases and J by 7 bases, with 16 bases left in between. The CDR3 runs to 13 residues. This CDR3 is CASIWTVGGEAFF. CDR3 nucleotides: TGTGCCAGTATTTGGACAGTCGGCGGTGAAGCTTTCTTT.

This rearrangement joins TRBV29-1 to TRBJ2-7; 8 bases map to TRBD2. V trimming: 5 bases; J trimming: 6 bases; junction bases outside the gene matches: 9. The CDR3 sequence is 13 residues long. In germline, CDR1 is SQVTM, CDR2 ANQGSEA. CDR3 loop: CSVQPGLGGEQYF. The CDR3 DNA reads as TGCAGCGTTCAACCGGGACTAGGAGGCGAGCAGTACTTC.

This clone was seen a single time. V and J are TRBV15 and TRBJ2-5, with 8 bases lining up with TRBD2. Germline lookup yields CDR1 LNHNV and CDR2 YYDKDF (reference sequence). The CDR3 is 16 amino acids. Losses at the gene ends were 5 bases for V and 2 bases for J; bases not matched to a gene: 10. CDR3 loop: CATSLWSSGGQETQYF. The CDR3 nucleotides read TGTGCCACCAGCCTCTGGTCCTCGGGGGGGCAAGAGACCCAGTACTTC.

The chain combines TRBV28 with TRBJ1-2; the match to TRBD1 covers 8 bases. J was trimmed by 7 bases and V by 6 bases; bases with no gene match: 7. The CDR3 is 13 amino acids. The germline gives CDR1 MDHEN, CDR2 SYDVKM. CDR3 sequence: CASSPGGEAGYTF. The CDR3 region has the DNA TGTGCCAGCAGCCCAGGGGGCGAAGCTGGCTACACCTTC.

CDR3 sequence (DNA): TGTGCCAGCAGTGAAGCCGGGACGACAGGGTACAATGAGCAGTTCTTC. Amino acid sequence: CASSEAGTTGYNEQFF. The chain combines TRBV2 with TRBJ2-1, with 7 bases aligning to TRBD1. The CDR3 consists of 16 residues. V lost 0 bases, J lost 4 bases, and 6 bases stayed unmatched. Germline CDR1 reads SNHLY; CDR2 reads FYNNEI.

This chain connects TRBV7-9 to TRBJ2-1; possible D gene TRBD2, 6 bases. There are 16 residues in the CDR3. V gave up 5 bases and J gave up 4 bases, with 18 bases separating them. Germline CDR1 SEHNR, CDR2 FQNEAQ (reference sequence). This chain's CDR3 is CASSPTPGEEYNEQFF. The CDR3 nucleotides read TGTGCCAGCAGCCCAACCCCGGGAGAAGAGTACAATGAGCAGTTCTTC.

The V gene is TRBV7-3, the J gene TRBJ2-2, with TRBD2 matching 10 bases. The CDR3 runs to 17 residues. The germline gives CDR1 SGHTA, CDR2 FQGTGA. The V and J ends lost 1 base and 1 base, in that order; junction bases with no gene match: 3. CDR3 DNA sequence: TGTGCCAGCAGCTTAATGGCTAGCGGGGGGAACACCGGGGAGCTGTTTTTT. This codes for CASSLMASGGNTGELFF.

The genes are TRBV7-2 and TRBJ2-7, with a tentative D call TRBD1 (6 bases). Germline lookup yields CDR1 SGHTA and CDR2 FQGNSA. There are 14 residues in the CDR3. Trimming removed 3 bases at V and 0 bases at J, with 9 bases between. The CDR3 reads CASSFWDNSYEQYF. The DNA of the CDR3 is TGTGCCAGCAGCTTTTGGGACAACTCCTACGAGCAGTACTTC.

The chain links TRBV5-1 to TRBJ1-2; 8 bases agree with TRBD1. V trimming: 4 bases; J trimming: 1 base; junction bases outside the gene matches: 6. The CDR3 has 15 amino acids. The germline CDR1 and CDR2 sequences are SGHRS and YFSETQ. This CDR3 reads CASSMTGADNYGYTF. The CDR3 coding sequence is TGCGCCAGCAGCATGACAGGGGCTGATAACTATGGCTACACCTTC.